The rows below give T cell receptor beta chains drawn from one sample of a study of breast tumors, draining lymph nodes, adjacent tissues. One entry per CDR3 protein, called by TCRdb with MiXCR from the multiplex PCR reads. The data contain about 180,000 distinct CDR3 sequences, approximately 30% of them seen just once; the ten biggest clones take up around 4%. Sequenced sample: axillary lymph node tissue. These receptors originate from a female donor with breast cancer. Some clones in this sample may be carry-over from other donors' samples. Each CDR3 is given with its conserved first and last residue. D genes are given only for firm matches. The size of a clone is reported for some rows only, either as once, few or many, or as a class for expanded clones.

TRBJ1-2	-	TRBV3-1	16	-	TGTGCCAGCAGCTCCGGATCGGTCGGGGGATACTATGGCTACACCTTC	CASSSGSVGGYYGYTF
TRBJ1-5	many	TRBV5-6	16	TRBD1	TGTGCCAGCAGCTCGGTAGCAGGGGGCGAAGATCAGCCCCAGCATTTT	CASSSVAGGEDQPQHF
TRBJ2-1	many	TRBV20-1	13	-	TGCAGTGCCCGAGGAACGACGCTAGGTGAGCAGTTCTTC	CSARGTTLGEQFF
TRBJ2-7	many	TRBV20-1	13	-	TGCAGTGCTACACCTCCGGCCCACTACGAGCAGTACTTC	CSATPPAHYEQYF
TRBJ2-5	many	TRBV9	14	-	TGTGCCAGCAGCGTGGCGGATAGGCGGGAGACCCAGTACTTC	CASSVADRRETQYF
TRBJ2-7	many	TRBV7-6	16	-	TGTGCCAGCAGCTTATTCGGCCTGGGGCCCTACTACGAGCAGTACTTC	CASSLFGLGPYYEQYF
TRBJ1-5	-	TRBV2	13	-	TGTGCCAGCGCGGATGGCGGCAATCAGCCCCAGCATTTT	CASADGGNQPQHF
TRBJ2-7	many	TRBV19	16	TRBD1	TGTGCCAGTAGTTCCCCCGGGACAGGGGGCCGGTACGAGCAGTACTTC	CASSSPGTGGRYEQYF
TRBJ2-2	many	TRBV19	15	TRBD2	TGTGCCAGTAGTATCCCGGGGGAGGGCACCGGGGAGCTGTTTTTT	CASSIPGEGTGELFF
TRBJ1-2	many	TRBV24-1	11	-	TGTGCCACCAGTGATTTTTGGGCACTTTACTTC	CATSDFWALYF
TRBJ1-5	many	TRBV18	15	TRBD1	TGTGCCAGCTCACCAGGGGACAGGGACTGGCAGCCCCAGCATTTT	CASSPGDRDWQPQHF
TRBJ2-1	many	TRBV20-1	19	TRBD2	TGCAGTGCTAGGGGTAGGGGACTAGCGGGGGGTAGCTCCTACAATGAGCAGTTCTTC	CSARGRGLAGGSSYNEQFF
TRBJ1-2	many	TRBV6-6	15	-	TGTGCCAGCAGTTACCAGGGCGGAGCTAACTATGGCTACACCTTC	CASSYQGGANYGYTF
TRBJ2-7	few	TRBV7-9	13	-	TGTGCCAGCAGCTCGGCAGGGGTACACGAGCAGTACTTC	CASSSAGVHEQYF
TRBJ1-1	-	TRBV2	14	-	TGTGCCAGCAGCGTGGCTAGGGGTGGGACTGAAGCTTTCTTT	CASSVARGGTEAFF
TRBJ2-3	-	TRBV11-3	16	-	TGTGCCAGCAGCCGCACGGGGCTGGGCGGCACAGATACGCAGTATTTT	CASSRTGLGGTDTQYF
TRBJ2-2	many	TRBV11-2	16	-	TGTGCCAGCAGCAGTCCGAGAGGGACGAACACCGGGGAGCTGTTTTTT	CASSSPRGTNTGELFF
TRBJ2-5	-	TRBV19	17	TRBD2	TGTGCCAGTAGTAGGGTGGGGGGAGCGGGAGTCGGAAAGACCCAGTACTTC	CASSRVGGAGVGKTQYF
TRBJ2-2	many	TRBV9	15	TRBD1	TGTGCCAGCAGCCAGGGGGCGAGCTTGACCGGGGAGCTGTTTTTT	CASSQGASLTGELFF
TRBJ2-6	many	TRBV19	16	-	TGTGCCAGTACTAGGCAGGGGGGCTCTGGGGCCAACGTCCTGACTTTC	CASTRQGGSGANVLTF
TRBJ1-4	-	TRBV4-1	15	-	TGCGCCAGCAGCCAGCTGATGGGTATGAGGGAAAAACTGTTTTTT	CASSQLMGMREKLFF
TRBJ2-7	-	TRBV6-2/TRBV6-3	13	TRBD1	TGTGCCAGCAGGCGGACAGGGAAAGACGAGCAGTACTTC	CASRRTGKDEQYF
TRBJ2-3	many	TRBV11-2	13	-	TGTGCCAGCAGCCGATTTCCCTCCGATACGCAGTATTTT	CASSRFPSDTQYF
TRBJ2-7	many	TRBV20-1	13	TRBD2	TGCAGTGCTACTAGCGGGTTTGCCTACGAGCAGTACTTC	CSATSGFAYEQYF
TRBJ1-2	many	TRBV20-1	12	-	TGCAGTGCTAAAGCCGGGGGCCAGGGCTACACCTTC	CSAKAGGQGYTF
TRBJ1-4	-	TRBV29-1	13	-	TGCAGTGCGGATAGCGGCACTAATGAAAAACTGTTTTTT	CSADSGTNEKLFF
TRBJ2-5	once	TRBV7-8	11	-	TGTGCCAGCAGCTTAGCTGGGTCCCAGTACTTC	CASSLAGSQYF
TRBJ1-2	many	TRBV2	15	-	TGTGCCAGCAGTGGTCTCATTAGGTCTTCAGGCGGCTACACCTTC	CASSGLIRSSGGYTF
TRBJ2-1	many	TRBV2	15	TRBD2	TGTGCCAGCAGTGCTAGCGGGAGTTTCCACAATGAGCAGTTCTTC	CASSASGSFHNEQFF
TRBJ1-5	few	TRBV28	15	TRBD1	TGTGCCAGCAGTAATCAGGCAGGGGGCTTTCAGCCCCAGCATTTT	CASSNQAGGFQPQHF
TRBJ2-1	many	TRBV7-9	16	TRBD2	TGTGCCAGCAGCTGGACTAGCGGGAGGGCCGTCAATGAGCAGTTCTTC	CASSWTSGRAVNEQFF
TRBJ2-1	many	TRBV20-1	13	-	TGCAGTGTTAGCAGGGGGGCGGCAAATGAGCAGTTCTTC	CSVSRGAANEQFF
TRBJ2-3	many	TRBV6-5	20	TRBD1	TGTGCCAGCAGTGAGCGTGGACAGGGTTGGTGGAGGGGCAGTACAGATACGCAGTATTTT	CASSERGQGWWRGSTDTQYF
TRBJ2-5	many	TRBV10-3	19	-	TGTGCCATCAGTGACCCAGAGTCTCGGACAAGCCAGAAGGGAGAGACCCAGTACTTC	CAISDPESRTSQKGETQYF
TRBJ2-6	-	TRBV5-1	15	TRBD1	TGCGCCAGCAGCACGGGGACAGGGGGCATCGTCACTGAAGCTTTC	CASSTGTGGIVTEAF
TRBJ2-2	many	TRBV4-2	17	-	TGTGCCAGCAGCCAGGCTCCACGGGACGGCCGCAACCGGGAGCTGTTTTTT	CASSQAPRDGRNRELFF
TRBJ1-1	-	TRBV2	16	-	TGTGCCAGCGAGTCGGTAGGAGGGAGGGGTGACACTGAAGCTTTCTTT	CASESVGGRGDTEAFF
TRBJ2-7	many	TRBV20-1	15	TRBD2	TGCAGTGCTATTTCCCTTAGCGGGGGGTCCTACGAGCAGTACTTC	CSAISLSGGSYEQYF
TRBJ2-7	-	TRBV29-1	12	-	TGCAGCGTTGACGACAACAACTACGAGCAGTACTTC	CSVDDNNYEQYF
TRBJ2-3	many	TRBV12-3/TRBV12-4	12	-	TGTGCCAGCAGTTTAGGGCGGGGTACGCAGTATTTT	CASSLGRGTQYF
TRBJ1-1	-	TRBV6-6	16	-	TGTGCCAGCAGTTATGGACGGGACCCAGGGAGGGTAGGAGCTTTCTTT	CASSYGRDPGRVGAFF
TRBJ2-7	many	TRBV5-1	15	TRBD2	TGCGCCAGCAGCCCCCCCAGCGGGGGGTTCTACGAGCAGTACTTC	CASSPPSGGFYEQYF
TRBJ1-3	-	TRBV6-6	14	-	TGTGCCAGCAGGTCAGGGAGCTTTGGAAACACCATATATTTT	CASRSGSFGNTIYF
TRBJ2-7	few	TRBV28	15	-	TGTGCCAGCAGCCCCGGGGAGCCAAGCTCCTACGAGCAGTACTTC	CASSPGEPSSYEQYF
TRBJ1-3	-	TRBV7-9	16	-	TGTGCCAGCAGCTTAGCGCTGACATCAGATGGAAACACCATATATTTT	CASSLALTSDGNTIYF
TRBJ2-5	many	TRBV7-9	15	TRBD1	TGTGCCAGCAGGTGGGGGACAGGGGGCGAGAAGACCCAGTACTTC	CASRWGTGGEKTQYF
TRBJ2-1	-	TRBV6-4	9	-	TGTGCCAACGCGATAGGGCAGCGCTTC	CANAIGQRF
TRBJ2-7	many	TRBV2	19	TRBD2	TGTGCCAGCAGTGAAGGTCTAGCGGGACCCCCTCTACGGCTATACGAGCAGTACTTC	CASSEGLAGPPLRLYEQYF
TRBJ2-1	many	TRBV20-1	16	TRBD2	TGCAGTGCTAGAGGGGGCGGGAGGTCGGTCTTCAATGAGCAGTTCTTC	CSARGGGRSVFNEQFF
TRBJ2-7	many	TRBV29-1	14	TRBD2	TGCAGCGTTCTGGGACTAGCGGGAGCGGACGAGCAGTACTTC	CSVLGLAGADEQYF
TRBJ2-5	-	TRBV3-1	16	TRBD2	TGTCCCAGCAGCCAAGATACTAGCGGGAGCGGCGAGACCCAGTACTTC	CPSSQDTSGSGETQYF
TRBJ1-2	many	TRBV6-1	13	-	TGTGCCAGCAGATTAGGGGCCCGCTATGGCTACACCTTC	CASRLGARYGYTF
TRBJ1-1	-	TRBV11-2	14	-	TGTGCCAGCAGCTCAGGGAGGGGAGGCACTGAAGCTTTCTTT	CASSSGRGGTEAFF
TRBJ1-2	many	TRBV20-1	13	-	TGCAGTGCCCAATATACAGGGTTTTTTGGCTACACCTTC	CSAQYTGFFGYTF
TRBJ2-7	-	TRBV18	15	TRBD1	TGTGCCAGCTCACTAGGGACAGGGCGGGCCTACGAGCAGTACTTC	CASSLGTGRAYEQYF